This TCR beta chain was captured by sequencing in a study of Ad26.COV2.S vaccination and SARS-CoV-2 variants. Study-level background: Vaccine-arm donor from the placebo-controlled COV1001 Ad26.COV2.S trial. Each vaccinee took Ad26.COV2.S intramuscularly, once or twice 56 days apart.

Clones were sequenced by immunoSEQ multiplex PCR, and TCRdb holds only the in-frame ones, with some missing. This table holds about 350,000 clones, roughly 91% found once. The treatment here: over 15 received Ad26.COV2.S at low or high dose, single or two shots; 5 received placebo; per-sample allocation not given. Sampling occurred on day 63 after the first vaccine or placebo injection. Donation was by an adult aged 18-55 years who was in Boston. Wuhan-strain SARS-CoV-2 spike was expressed by the Ad26 vector that made up the vaccine. The CDR3 is made up of 13 amino acids. V gave up 5 bases and J gave up 4 bases, with 12 bases separating them. Germline lookup yields CDR1 SEHNR and CDR2 FQNEAQ (reference sequence).

The V gene is TRBV7-9, the J gene TRBJ2-7; weak D call: TRBD1 (7 bases). The TCR was taken from a person between 18 and 60 years old who received the Ad26.COV2.S COVID-19 vaccine or a placebo. The input for sequencing was peripheral blood, taken in a trial of Ad26.COV2.S vaccine versus placebo. In DNA form, the CDR3 reads TGTGCCAGCAGCGAGACAGGGAGGTACGAGCAGTACTTC. Translation: CASSETGRYEQYF. Full variable domain (remainder filled in from reference TRBV7-9 and TRBJ2-7): DTGVSQNPRHKITKRGQNVTFRCDPISEHNRLYWYRQTLGQGPEFLTYFQNEAQLEKSRLLSDRFSAERPKGSFSTLEIQRTEQGDSAMYLCASSETGRYEQYFGPGTRLTVT.